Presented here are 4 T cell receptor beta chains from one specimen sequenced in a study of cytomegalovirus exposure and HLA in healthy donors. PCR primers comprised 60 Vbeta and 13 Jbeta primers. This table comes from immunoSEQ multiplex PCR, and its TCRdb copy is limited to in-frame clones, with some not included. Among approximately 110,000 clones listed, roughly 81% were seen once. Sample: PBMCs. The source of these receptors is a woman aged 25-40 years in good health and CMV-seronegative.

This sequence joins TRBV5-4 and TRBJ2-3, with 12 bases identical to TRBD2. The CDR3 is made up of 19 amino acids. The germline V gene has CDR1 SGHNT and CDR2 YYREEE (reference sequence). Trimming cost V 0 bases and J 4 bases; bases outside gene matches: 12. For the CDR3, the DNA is TGTGCCAGCAGCTTGGCACGGCTAGCGGGAGGGCCAGCTTCAGATACGCAGTATTTT. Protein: CASSLARLAGGPASDTQYF.

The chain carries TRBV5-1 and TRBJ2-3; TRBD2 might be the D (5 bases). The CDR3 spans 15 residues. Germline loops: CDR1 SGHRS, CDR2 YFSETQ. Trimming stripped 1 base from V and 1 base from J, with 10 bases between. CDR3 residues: CASSLFTAGTDTQYF. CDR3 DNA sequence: TGCGCCAGCAGCTTGTTCACAGCGGGCACAGATACGCAGTATTTT.

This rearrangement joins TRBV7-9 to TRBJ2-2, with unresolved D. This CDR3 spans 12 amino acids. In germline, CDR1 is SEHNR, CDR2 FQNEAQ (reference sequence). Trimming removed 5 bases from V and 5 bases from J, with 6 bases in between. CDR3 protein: CASSLWTGELFF. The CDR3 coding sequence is TGTGCCAGCAGCCTATGGACCGGGGAGCTGTTTTTT.

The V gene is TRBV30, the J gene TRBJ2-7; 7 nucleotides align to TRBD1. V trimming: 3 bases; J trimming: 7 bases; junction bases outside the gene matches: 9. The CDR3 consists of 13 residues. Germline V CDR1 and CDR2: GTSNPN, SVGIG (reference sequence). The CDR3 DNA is TGTGCCTGGAGCAGGGGGAACGCGTGGGAGCAGTACTTC. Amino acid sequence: CAWSRGNAWEQYF. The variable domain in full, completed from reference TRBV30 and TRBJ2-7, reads SQTIHQWPATLVQPVGSPLSLECTVEGTSNPNLYWYRQAAGRGLQLLFYSVGIGQISSEVPQNLSASRPQDRQFILSSKKLLLSDSGFYLCAWSRGNAWEQYFGPGTRLTVT.